This is a list of T cell receptor beta chains from one sample in a study of Graves' ophthalmopathy and Graves' hyperthyroidism. TCRdb recomputed calls from the multiplex PCR reads with MiXCR, one row per CDR3 protein. The table has about 340,000 distinct CDR3 sequences, 17% seen once. The specimen was peripheral blood. Every receptor here comes from an adult man with Graves' ophthalmopathy. Each CDR3 is given with its conserved first and last residue. The order of the fields is clone size, D gene, V gene, J gene, CDR3 protein, CDR3 DNA. The D gene is left open where the match is weak. The listing skips clone size in some rows; elsewhere it reads once, few, many or a size class.

>many|-|TRBV6-5|TRBJ1-1
CASSYSAGMNTEAFF
TGTGCCAGCAGTTACTCTGCAGGTATGAACACTGAAGCTTTCTTT
>many|-|TRBV6-2/TRBV6-3|TRBJ2-7
CASSYRGAVYEQYF
TGTGCCAGCAGTTACCGGGGGGCAGTCTACGAGCAGTACTTC
>many|-|TRBV2|TRBJ1-1
CASTLGVQRMIAFF
TGTGCCAGCACCTTAGGGGTACAGAGGATGATAGCTTTCTTT
>many|-|TRBV12-3/TRBV12-4|TRBJ1-3
CASSFDISGNTIYF
TGTGCCAGCAGTTTTGACATCTCTGGAAACACCATATATTTT
>-|-|TRBV11-1|TRBJ1-1
CASSLVMGRGNTEAFF
TGTGCCAGCAGCTTAGTTATGGGGAGGGGAAACACTGAAGCTTTCTTT
>-|-|TRBV6-1|TRBJ1-2
CASMAVYGYTF
TGTGCCAGCATGGCTGTCTATGGCTACACCTTC
>many|TRBD2|TRBV12-3/TRBV12-4|TRBJ2-7
CASSRTSGRYEQYF
TGTGCCAGCAGTCGGACTAGCGGGAGGTACGAGCAGTACTTC
>many|-|TRBV30|TRBJ2-2
CAGRRPGPRNTGELFF
TGTGCCGGGAGGCGGCCTGGGCCGAGGAACACCGGGGAGCTGTTTTTT
>many|-|TRBV7-2|TRBJ2-7
CASSLRGYEQYF
TGTGCCAGCAGCTTGAGGGGTTACGAGCAGTACTTC
>many|-|TRBV27|TRBJ1-2
CASTPSRSAGGYTF
TGTGCCAGCACCCCCAGCCGAAGCGCGGGTGGCTACACCTTC
>many|-|TRBV4-1|TRBJ2-7
CASSQGTAAYEQYF
TGCGCCAGCAGCCAAGGTACTGCCGCCTACGAGCAGTACTTC
>-|TRBD1|TRBV5-1|TRBJ1-1
CASSRAAGTGRTEAFF
TGCGCCAGCAGCCGAGCCGCTGGGACAGGGAGGACTGAAGCTTTCTTT
>many|-|TRBV6-1|TRBJ1-5
CASSRERGNQPQHF
TGTGCCAGCAGCCGGGAGCGAGGCAATCAGCCCCAGCATTTT
>-|-|TRBV28|TRBJ1-1
CASSLRWNTEAFF
TGTGCCAGCAGCCTCCGGTGGAACACTGAAGCTTTCTTT
>-|-|TRBV6-1|TRBJ1-5
CASPPGSQGGQPQHF
TGTGCCAGCCCCCCGGGGTCGCAGGGAGGTCAGCCCCAGCATTTT
>many|TRBD1|TRBV6-1|TRBJ2-2
CASSPRTGSTGELFF
TGTGCCAGCAGTCCTCGGACAGGGTCGACCGGGGAGCTGTTTTTT
>many|-|TRBV10-3|TRBJ1-3
CAISRGSTSGNTIYF
TGTGCCATCAGTAGAGGCAGCACTTCTGGAAACACCATATATTTT
>many|TRBD1|TRBV7-6|TRBJ2-5
CASSLDRVEQTQYF
TGTGCCAGCAGCCTTGACAGGGTGGAACAGACCCAGTACTTC